Listed here are 28 T cell receptor beta chains from one sample, sequenced in a study of shared clonotypes between healthy human individuals. TCRdb keeps only in-frame clones here, not all; method: immunoSEQ multiplex PCR. The table records 2 million to 3 million clones, 80% to 95% of them present only once. Material for sequencing was naive CD4+ T cells from PBMCs. Subset defined: CD45RA+ positively selected. The receptor set was obtained from a man aged 18 to 29 in good health. Some clones in this sample may be carry-over from other donors' samples.

This clone was seen just once. The V and J genes are TRBV9 and TRBJ2-5, with TRBD1 identical over 8 bases. CDR3 length: 15 amino acids. Germline assignment: CDR1 SGDLS and CDR2 YYNGEE. The V segment lost 4 bases and the J segment 2 bases; nucleotides outside the gene matches: 7. The CDR3 nucleotides are TGTGCCAGCAGCACCGGACAGGGTGGACAAGAGACCCAGTACTTC. This sequence encodes CASSTGQGGQETQYF. The whole variable domain, filled in from reference TRBV9 and TRBJ2-5, reads DSGVTQTPKHLITATGQRVTLRCSPRSGDLSVYWYQQSLDQGLQFLIQYYNGEERAKGNILERFSAQQFPDLHSELNLSSLELGDSALYFCASSTGQGGQETQYFGPGTRLLVL.

V usage is TRBV28 and J usage is TRBJ2-7, with D maybe TRBD1 (6 bases). CDR3 size: 15 residues. Germline assignment: CDR1 MDHEN and CDR2 SYDVKM. V was clipped by 6 bases and J by 1 base, with 16 bases between them. CDR3 sequence reads: CASSPRGEPSYEQYF. DNA for the CDR3: TGTGCCAGCAGCCCCAGGGGAGAACCGTCCTACGAGCAGTACTTC.

The chain links TRBV9 to TRBJ2-5, with D maybe TRBD1 (6 bases). CDR3 length: 14 amino acids. V lost 6 bases to trimming and J lost 5 bases, with 17 bases between them. Per the germline V gene, CDR1 is SGDLS and CDR2 is YYNGEE. The CDR3 region has the DNA TGTGCCAGCACCCGACAGGCAACTCTGGAGACCCAGTACTTC. Translation: CASTRQATLETQYF.

The rearrangement joins TRBV25-1 to TRBJ2-2; D gene unclear. The CDR3 is made up of 14 amino acids. The ends were cut back, 5 bases at V and 3 bases at J, with 10 bases in the middle. Germline-derived CDR1 and CDR2 are MGHDK and SYGVNS. CDR3 in amino acids: CASSMGGYTGELFF. The CDR3 DNA reads as TGTGCCAGCAGTATGGGTGGATACACCGGGGAGCTGTTTTTT.

The CDR3 DNA follows: TGTGCCAGCAGCTTCCCGCTAGCGGCAGCGGAGACCCAGTACTTC. Its protein is CASSFPLAAAETQYF. The V gene is TRBV11-2, the J gene TRBJ2-5, with 7 bases lining up with TRBD2. Germline V gene lookup returns CDR1 SGHAT and CDR2 FQNNGV. The CDR3 is 15 amino acids. V gave up 3 bases and J gave up 5 bases; unmatched junction bases: 9.

V and J are TRBV11-2 and TRBJ2-7; D gene ambiguous. The V gene's germline CDR1 is SGHAT and CDR2 FQNNGV. There are 14 residues in the CDR3. V was cut by 2 bases and J by 0 bases, with 8 bases left in between. The CDR3 here is CASSLSQISYEQYF. The CDR3 bases are TGTGCCAGCAGCTTAAGCCAGATCTCCTACGAGCAGTACTTC. Full variable domain (outside the CDR3, taken from reference TRBV11-2 and TRBJ2-7): EAGVAQSPRYKIIEKRQSVAFWCNPISGHATLYWYQQILGQGPKLLIQFQNNGVVDDSQLPKDRFSAERLKGVDSTLKIQPAKLEDSAVYLCASSLSQISYEQYFGPGTRLTVT.

The chain employs TRBV11-2 and TRBJ2-3, with D perhaps TRBD1 or TRBD2 (5 bases each). V was shortened by 2 bases and J by 7 bases, with 13 bases between the two germline ends. Germline loops: CDR1 SGHAT, CDR2 FQNNGV. The CDR3 extends over 14 amino acids. CDR3 sequence (DNA): TGTGCCAGCAGCTTAAGGGACCCCGCCCATACGCAGTATTTT. It specifies CASSLRDPAHTQYF. Looking up the rest from reference TRBV11-2 and TRBJ2-3 gives the full variable domain: EAGVAQSPRYKIIEKRQSVAFWCNPISGHATLYWYQQILGQGPKLLIQFQNNGVVDDSQLPKDRFSAERLKGVDSTLKIQPAKLEDSAVYLCASSLRDPAHTQYFGPGTRLTVL.

The rearrangement links TRBV28 to TRBJ2-2, with D tentatively TRBD1 (6 bases). Trimming pared 2 bases from V and 4 bases from J, leaving 23 bases between. The germline gives CDR1 MDHEN, CDR2 SYDVKM. This CDR3 has 19 residues. The CDR3 is CASSLGLWGQGIGTGELFF. CDR3 DNA sequence: TGTGCCAGCAGTTTAGGGCTTTGGGGGCAGGGGATCGGCACCGGGGAGCTGTTTTTT.

V and J are TRBV5-1 and TRBJ2-5, with a tentative D call TRBD2 (7 bases). Per germline, CDR1 SGHRS and CDR2 YFSETQ. Trimming took 5 bases from V and 2 from J, leaving 16 bases between them. The length of the CDR3 is 15 residues. The DNA of the CDR3 is TGCGCCAGCAGTTCAAGTGGGAGGGGGCAAGAGACCCAGTACTTC. The encoded protein is CASSSSGRGQETQYF.

The CDR3 protein is CASSLEAGAWDEQFF. The CDR3 DNA follows: TGTGCCAGCAGTTTAGAGGCAGGGGCCTGGGATGAGCAGTTCTTC. The V and J genes are TRBV27 and TRBJ2-1; the D gene is possibly TRBD1 (6 bases). Germline V gene sequence: CDR1 MNHEY, CDR2 SMNVEV (reference sequence). CDR3 size: 15 residues. The V and J ends lost 2 bases and 8 bases respectively, with 16 bases between them.

V usage is TRBV28 and J usage is TRBJ1-3; possible D gene TRBD1, 5 bases. Germline CDR1 is MDHEN and CDR2 is SYDVKM. The length of the CDR3 is 16 residues. Between the trimmed V and J ends, which lost 5 bases and 0 bases, there was a span of 14 bases. The CDR3 DNA is TGTGCCAGCAGTCAACGGGACCTTAGCTCTGGAAACACCATATATTTT. This translates into CASSQRDLSSGNTIYF.

This chain uses TRBV5-1 with TRBJ2-7; the D gene is possibly TRBD2 (5 bases). The CDR3 covers 14 residues. V lost 4 bases, J lost 3 bases, and 14 bases lay in between. CDR1 and CDR2 (germline): SGHRS, YFSETQ. Here the CDR3 DNA reads TGCGCCAGCAGCACGGCCACCGGGAACTACGAGCAGTACTTC. This gives the protein CASSTATGNYEQYF.

This clone was seen once. This sample includes further DNA sequences coding for the same CDR3. The gene calls are TRBV6-5 and TRBJ2-6; D is ambiguous. Trimming took off 2 bases at V and 0 bases at J, with 5 bases between the two ends. There are 15 residues in the CDR3. Germline V gene sequence: CDR1 MNHEY, CDR2 SVGAGI. As DNA, the CDR3 is TGTGCCAGCAGTTACGGTGGCTCTGGGGCCAACGTCCTGACTTTC. This gives the protein CASSYGGSGANVLTF.

The rearrangement joins TRBV6-5 to TRBJ1-2; D is perhaps TRBD1 (6 bases). The V gene lost 2 bases and the J gene lost 4 bases, with 14 bases spanning the gap. The CDR3 is 15 amino acids. Germline V CDR1 and CDR2: MNHEY, SVGAGI. CDR3 nucleotide sequence: TGTGCCAGCAGTTACGAGGGGGTAGACAGCTATGGCTACACCTTC. This encodes CASSYEGVDSYGYTF.

This chain links TRBV27 with TRBJ2-3; D might be TRBD1 (5 bases). CDR3 size: 14 residues. Germline V CDR1 and CDR2: MNHEY, SMNVEV (reference sequence). V was shortened by 0 bases and J by 7 bases, with 11 bases between the two germline ends. As DNA, the CDR3 is TGTGCCAGCAGTTTATCAGGGGTAGGGAATACGCAGTATTTT. Translation gives CASSLSGVGNTQYF.

This chain links TRBV6-5 with TRBJ2-2, with no clear D. Trimming left V 3 bases short and J 6 bases short, with 2 bases between. This CDR3 contains 11 residues. In germline, CDR1 is MNHEY, CDR2 SVGAGI. CDR3 loop: CASSYPGELFF. The CDR3 DNA sequence: TGTGCCAGCAGTTATCCCGGGGAGCTGTTTTTT.

The count of this clone is one. This chain links TRBV5-6 with TRBJ2-1, with unresolved D. CDR3 length: 13 amino acids. V lost 4 bases, J lost 6 bases, and 11 bases lay in between. Germline CDR1 reads SGHDT; CDR2 reads YYEEEE. The CDR3 sequence: CASSARNSNEQFF. In DNA form, the CDR3 reads TGTGCCAGCAGCGCCAGAAACTCCAATGAGCAGTTCTTC.

The V and J genes are TRBV28 and TRBJ1-2; D is uncertain. Germline loops: CDR1 MDHEN, CDR2 SYDVKM. The CDR3 loop spans 11 amino acids. V shed 7 bases and J shed 6 bases, with 9 bases lying between them. CDR3 nucleotides: TGTGCCAGCATCCCAAAGGATGGCTACACCTTC. As protein: CASIPKDGYTF.

This chain uses TRBV6-1 with TRBJ1-5; D is uncertain. The germline CDR1 and CDR2 sequences are MNHNS and SASEGT. The CDR3 is 13 residues long. The germline V and J ends were trimmed by 6 bases and 1 base, with 7 bases remaining between them. The CDR3 DNA reads TGTGCCAGCAGCTTCGTCAGCAATCAGCCCCAGCATTTT. Translating it yields CASSFVSNQPQHF.

The chain joins TRBV7-2 to TRBJ2-1, with a possible D match to TRBD1 (7 bases). V lost 6 bases to trimming and J lost 4 bases, with 13 bases between them. The CDR3 sequence is 14 residues long. Germline values: CDR1 SGHTA, CDR2 FQGNSA. The CDR3 reads CASRRDSWYNEQFF. In DNA, the CDR3 is TGTGCCAGCAGGCGGGACAGCTGGTACAATGAGCAGTTCTTC.

In its sample, this clone was seen once. This chain links TRBV9 with TRBJ2-1; 11 bases align to TRBD2. V gave up 3 bases and J gave up 2 bases; unmatched junction bases: 1. Germline CDR1 SGDLS, CDR2 YYNGEE. This CDR3 spans 15 amino acids. The CDR3 here is CASSEGLAAYNEQFF. CDR3 bases: TGTGCCAGCAGCGAGGGACTAGCGGCCTACAATGAGCAGTTCTTC.

The J gene is TRBJ1-1, the V gene TRBV28, with D possibly TRBD1 on 6 matching bases. The V and J ends lost 4 bases and 3 bases respectively, with 15 bases between them. Germline-derived CDR1 and CDR2 are MDHEN and SYDVKM. This CDR3 has 15 amino acids. The CDR3 DNA reads as TGTGCCAGCAGTTCCGCAGGGGCTGGGGACACTGAAGCTTTCTTT. Protein sequence: CASSSAGAGDTEAFF.

The rearrangement links TRBV4-1 to TRBJ2-7; D may be TRBD2 (5 bases). Between the trimmed V and J ends, which lost 1 base and 4 bases, there was a span of 14 bases. Germline loops: CDR1 MGHRA, CDR2 YSYEKL. CDR3 size: 15 residues. CDR3 protein: CASSQGEGMAYEQYF. The CDR3 nucleotides read TGCGCCAGCAGCCAAGGAGAGGGAATGGCTTACGAGCAGTACTTC.

On this clone: The same CDR3 is also encoded by other DNA sequences in this sample. The CDR3 coding sequence is TGTGCCAGCAGCTTAGGAGGCTCCTACAATGAGCAGTTCTTC. Encoded protein: CASSLGGSYNEQFF. The rearrangement links TRBV7-8 to TRBJ2-1, with D uncertain. V was shortened by 1 base and J by 0 bases, with 4 bases between the two germline ends. The CDR3 runs 14 residues. Germline V CDR1 and CDR2: SGHVS, FQNEAQ.

V and J are TRBV28 and TRBJ1-5; D not certain. The CDR3 runs to 15 residues. V was shortened by 2 bases and J by 0 bases, with 8 bases between the two germline ends. Germline lookup yields CDR1 MDHEN and CDR2 SYDVKM. CDR3 nucleotides: TGTGCCAGCAGTTTAGTCCAATATAGCAATCAGCCCCAGCATTTT. As protein: CASSLVQYSNQPQHF. Full variable domain (outside the CDR3, taken from reference TRBV28 and TRBJ1-5): DVKVTQSSRYLVKRTGEKVFLECVQDMDHENMFWYRQDPGLGLRLIYFSYDVKMKEKGDIPEGYSVSREKKERFSLILESASTNQTSMYLCASSLVQYSNQPQHFGDGTRLSIL.

This clone was detected only once. This sequence joins TRBV9 and TRBJ2-7; D could derive from TRBD1 or TRBD2 (6 bases each). CDR3 length: 14 residues. Per the germline V gene, CDR1 is SGDLS and CDR2 is YYNGEE. The V end lost 3 bases, the J end lost 6 bases, and 16 bases lay between the germline ends. This CDR3 is CASSGVAEGGEQYF. CDR3 nucleotides: TGTGCCAGCAGCGGCGTCGCCGAGGGGGGCGAGCAGTACTTC.

As regards this clone: One end of the junction is discordant with germline, which a read error may explain. The genes are TRBV18 and TRBJ2-7; D tentatively reads TRBD1 or TRBD2 (5 bases each). This CDR3 region has 12 residues. Germline assignment: CDR1 KGHSH and CDR2 LQKENI. CDR3 region: CASSAPTGTKVF. DNA for the CDR3: TGTGCCAGCTCAGCGCCTACCGGGACGAAGGTCTTC.

The chain couples TRBV15 to TRBJ2-5; D might be TRBD2 (5 bases). This CDR3 spans 14 amino acids. V was cut by 0 bases and J by 2 bases, with 7 bases left in between. Germline V gives CDR1 LNHNV, CDR2 YYDKDF (reference sequence). CDR3 region: CATSRDPGQETQYF. The CDR3 coding sequence is TGTGCCACCAGCAGAGATCCGGGACAAGAGACCCAGTACTTC. The full variable domain, in which reference TRBV15 and TRBJ2-5 provide the parts outside the CDR3, is DAMVIQNPRYQVTQFGKPVTLSCSQTLNHNVMYWYQQKSSQAPKLLFHYYDKDFNNEADTPDNFQSRRPNTSFCFLDIRSPGLGDTAMYLCATSRDPGQETQYFGPGTRLLVL.